This record concerns one TCR beta chain sequence. The source of the sample is a study of T-cell memory formation after mild COVID-19. V lost 3 bases, J lost 10 bases, and 14 bases stayed unmatched. Germline CDR1 DFQATT, CDR2 SNEGSKA (reference sequence). The CDR3 is made up of 14 amino acids. From the 5' RACE reads, TCRdb called clonotypes with MiXCR, one entry per CDR3 protein. The table includes about 410,000 distinct CDR3 sequences, 15% to 20% detected once. The sequence came from a man younger than 30 who had mild COVID-19 (a few samples of this study predate the infection). Cell type and time point are not known. This chain connects TRBV20-1 to TRBJ1-1, with TRBD1 matching over 7 bases. What was sequenced was PBMCs or a T cell subset sorted from them (not recorded which). This chain's CDR3 is CSARRDSLGDSAFF. The CDR3 DNA reads as TGCAGTGCTAGGAGGGACAGCTTAGGGGATTCAGCTTTCTTT.